This TCR beta chain appears in the sequencing data of a study of T cells after yellow fever vaccination. Whole-study results and caveats: Primary-vaccination clones mostly resurfaced post-booster (roughly 97% CD4, more than 85% CD8). A weaker secondary response peaked on day 5, the primary on day 15.

This clonotype showed up many times. The antigen is not known. Germline assignment: CDR1 DFQATT and CDR2 SNEGSKA (reference sequence). V gave up 2 bases and J gave up 4 bases; unmatched junction bases: 19. This CDR3 has 19 residues. TCRdb independently ran MiXCR on the 5' RACE reads; one entry per CDR3 protein. The top ten clones hold approximately 0.61% of a sample with roughly 150,000 distinct CDR3 sequences, 6.6% of them seen once. The material was CD4+ T cells sorted from PBMCs, obtained 10 days after the yellow fever booster vaccination. The gene calls are TRBV20-1 and TRBJ2-7, with 11 nucleotides matching TRBD1. This clonotype was sampled from a man aged 25-40 years who received the YFV17D yellow fever vaccine. CDR3 bases: TGCAGTGCTAGAAGTGGGGGGCCCGGACAGGGGGCGCGAGGGTACGAGCAGTACTTC. This translates into CSARSGGPGQGARGYEQYF.